Below are 19 T cell receptor beta chains sequenced from a single sample in a study of beta chain features in type 1 diabetes. Since all of the isolated RNA was reverse transcribed, expressed TCRB transcripts were what got sequenced. The data were produced by immunoSEQ multiplex PCR, yet TCRdb's version contains in-frame clones alone and is incomplete. The repertoire includes a few hundred thousand clones, over 9.5% of them detected once, and 0.017% sits in the top ten. Sequencing was done on a sample of naive CD4+ T cells from blood. The receptors originated from a young man in good health.

The CDR3 nucleotides read TGCGCCAGCAGCCTGGGACAGTTCCAAGAGACCCAGTACTTC. It is translated as CASSLGQFQETQYF. The chain uses TRBV5-1 and TRBJ2-5; 7 bases fit TRBD1. Germline values: CDR1 SGHRS, CDR2 YFSETQ. This CDR3 is built from 14 residues. The V and J ends lost 4 bases and 1 base, in that order; junction bases with no gene match: 4.

The genes are TRBV6-1 and TRBJ2-1; TRBD1 matches 7 bases. Germline trimming cut 6 bases from V and 3 bases from J; bases unmatched to any gene: 5. Germline CDR1 MNHNS, CDR2 SASEGT. The CDR3 has 14 residues. The DNA for the CDR3 is TGTGCCAGCAGAGGCCGACAGGGCTACAATGAGCAGTTCTTC. Its protein is CASRGRQGYNEQFF.

This clone appeared a few times. V is TRBV5-5 and J is TRBJ1-2, with D hard to call. Germline loops: CDR1 SGHKS, CDR2 YYEKEE (reference sequence). The CDR3 covers 12 residues. V was pared by 1 base and J by 7 bases, with 8 bases between. CDR3 sequence (DNA): TGTGCCAGCAGCTTGACGAGTGGTGGCTACACCTTC. This sequence encodes CASSLTSGGYTF.

The CDR3 here is CASSELGGSPEAFF. CDR3 coding DNA: TGTGCCAGCAGTGAACTGGGGGGGTCGCCTGAAGCTTTCTTT. The chain has TRBV25-1 and TRBJ1-1; D may be TRBD1 (5 bases). The V and J ends lost 2 bases and 6 bases respectively, with 13 bases between them. This CDR3 contains 14 residues. Germline CDR1 is MGHDK and CDR2 is SYGVNS.

In this sample, this clone turned up a few times. V gene TRBV6-6 combines with J gene TRBJ1-1; D is undetermined. Germline CDR1 is MNHNY and CDR2 is SVGAGI (reference sequence). The CDR3 is 13 amino acids. V lost 5 bases, J lost 8 bases, and 15 bases lay in between. The CDR3 protein is CASSLKEAREAFF. The CDR3 nucleotides read TGTGCCAGCAGTCTCAAGGAGGCCAGAGAAGCTTTCTTT.

This clone was observed a handful of times. The chain is built from TRBV19 and TRBJ1-2; a possible D gene is TRBD1 (6 bases). This CDR3 comprises 14 residues. Trimming cost V 8 bases and J 3 bases, with 16 bases left between them. Germline loops: CDR1 LNHDA, CDR2 SQIVND (reference sequence). CDR3 bases: TGTGCCAGTGCAGAACAGGGTTACGACTATGGCTACACCTTC. Translating it yields CASAEQGYDYGYTF.

The genes are TRBV7-3 and TRBJ2-1, with 9 positions matching TRBD1. V dropped 1 base and J dropped 5; count of bases not matched to a gene: 3. The CDR3 has 15 amino acids. CDR1 and CDR2 from the germline V gene are SGHTA and FQGTGA. CDR3: CASSLSGQGNNEQFF. DNA for the CDR3: TGTGCCAGCAGCTTAAGTGGACAGGGGAACAATGAGCAGTTCTTC.

The J gene is TRBJ2-5, the V gene TRBV4-1, with a tentative D call TRBD1 (5 bases). V was clipped by 1 base and J by 1 base, with 16 bases between them. From germline, CDR1 is MGHRA and CDR2 YSYEKL. This CDR3 spans 17 amino acids. CDR3: CASSQGLIGAPQETQYF. The CDR3 region has the DNA TGCGCCAGCAGCCAAGGGCTAATTGGGGCGCCCCAAGAGACCCAGTACTTC.

This clone was detected only a few times. V usage is TRBV7-9 and J usage is TRBJ2-5; 11 nucleotides agree with TRBD2. TRBJ2-7 matches the DNA end more closely, so the J call is doubtful. The CDR3 is 16 residues long. Germline CDR1 SEHNR, CDR2 FQNEAQ (reference sequence). The CDR3 reads CASSGFSGRGPYEQYF. CDR3 DNA: TGTGCCAGCAGCGGATTTAGCGGGAGGGGACCATACGAGCAGTACTTC.

This clone was recorded a few times. The chain has TRBV5-6 and TRBJ2-7; 9 nucleotides agree with TRBD1. CDR3 size: 14 residues. Per germline, CDR1 SGHDT and CDR2 YYEEEE. V shed 5 bases, J shed 7 bases, and the junction held 10 bases outside the gene matches. CDR3 sequence reads: CASRRTGEGFEQYF. DNA of the CDR3: TGTGCCAGCAGACGGACAGGGGAGGGGTTTGAGCAGTACTTC.

The rearrangement uses TRBV21-1 and TRBJ2-1; the table's D call of TRBD1 was not tested on the DNA. TRBV21-1 is a listed pseudogene. The CDR3 consists of 16 residues. CDR3 loop: CASSKSRDRGANEQFF. The CDR3 coding sequence is TGTGCCAGCAGCAAAAGCCGGGACAGGGGTGCAAATGAGCAGTTCTTC.

This clone has just a few counts. The chain recombines TRBV30 with TRBJ1-2; D may be TRBD1 (5 bases). Per germline, CDR1 GTSNPN and CDR2 SVGIG (reference sequence). V lost 2 bases to trimming and J lost 0 bases, with 13 bases between them. The CDR3 has 15 amino acids. The CDR3 nucleotides are TGTGCCTGGAGTTTAAACAGGCCTGCTAACTATGGCTACACCTTC. Its translation is CAWSLNRPANYGYTF.

This clone showed up just a few times. V is TRBV7-9 and J is TRBJ2-1; D is uncertain. CDR3 length: 12 residues. Trimming cost V 5 bases and J 6 bases, with 8 bases left between them. Per germline, CDR1 SEHNR and CDR2 FQNEAQ (reference sequence). The CDR3 sequence is CASSPSFNEQFF. The CDR3 DNA reads as TGTGCCAGCAGCCCTTCTTTCAATGAGCAGTTCTTC.

This clone was detected many times. The chain recombines TRBV21-1 with TRBJ1-2; the table calls TRBD1, which could not be checked here. TRBV21-1 is marked as a pseudogene. The CDR3 totals 15 residues. The CDR3: CASSGGRRYVYGYTF. CDR3 sequence (DNA): TGTGCCAGCAGCGGGGGCCGGCGTTACGTCTATGGCTACACCTTC.

Only a few counts were recorded for this clone. The V call is TRBV7-2, the J call TRBJ2-2, with D unclear. Germline V gene sequence: CDR1 SGHTA, CDR2 FQGNSA. Trimming stripped 5 bases from V and 5 bases from J, with 15 bases between. CDR3 length: 15 residues. The CDR3 is CASSPRSRVTGELFF. CDR3 nucleotides: TGTGCCAGCAGCCCCCGTTCCCGCGTGACCGGGGAGCTGTTTTTT.

The V call is TRBV27, the J call TRBJ2-7; 7 positions match TRBD2. Looked up from germline, CDR1 is MNHEY and CDR2 is SMNVEV (reference sequence). The CDR3 is made up of 14 amino acids. J was trimmed by 2 bases and V by 9 bases; bases with no gene match: 10. The CDR3: CASRPGRGAYEQYF. For the CDR3, the DNA is TGTGCCAGTCGACCGGGACGGGGGGCCTACGAGCAGTACTTC.

This clone was seen only a few times. This sequence joins TRBV9 and TRBJ1-6; 10 bases match TRBD1. Germline V CDR1 and CDR2: SGDLS, YYNGEE. The J segment lost 7 bases and the V segment lost 4 bases, leaving 8 bases of the junction unmatched. The CDR3 is 16 amino acids. This CDR3 reads CASSTYPGQGNSPLHF. CDR3 bases: TGTGCCAGCAGCACGTATCCGGGACAGGGGAATTCACCCCTCCACTTT.

This clone was seen a handful of times. The chain has TRBV30 and TRBJ1-5; 9 bases fit TRBD1. Germline CDR1 reads GTSNPN; CDR2 reads SVGIG (reference sequence). The V segment lost 2 bases and the J segment 9 bases; nucleotides outside the gene matches: 8. This CDR3 region has 14 residues. DNA for the CDR3: TGTGCCTGGAGTAAGGACAGGGGCTTAGGGCCCCAGCATTTT. It codes for CAWSKDRGLGPQHF.

This chain uses TRBV5-4 with TRBJ1-2; the D gene is possibly TRBD1 (5 bases). This CDR3 has 15 amino acids. Deletions cut 0 bases from V and 4 bases from J, with 13 bases between. Germline lookup yields CDR1 SGHNT and CDR2 YYREEE (reference sequence). The CDR3 is CASSLGQATGYGYTF. For the CDR3, the DNA is TGTGCCAGCAGCTTGGGTCAAGCCACAGGCTATGGCTACACCTTC.